These 23 T cell receptor beta chains share one sample of origin, sequenced in a study of T cells in Graves' hyperthyroidism and ophthalmopathy. The source material, RNA transcripts, was used to amplify TCR beta CDR3 regions. HTBI primers were used for first-round RT-PCR of the TCR CDR3. Using its own MiXCR run on the multiplex PCR reads, TCRdb lists one record per CDR3 protein. This sample has roughly 530,000 distinct CDR3 sequences, with roughly a sixth found just once. The sequencing sample was made of blood. Receptors originate from a woman aged 18-29 years with Graves' ophthalmopathy.

This clonotype was recorded many times. The chain is built from TRBV11-2 and TRBJ1-1; D is perhaps TRBD1 (6 bases). Per the germline V gene, CDR1 is SGHAT and CDR2 is FQNNGV. Trimming shortened V by 3 bases and J by 0 bases, and 11 bases separated the two germline ends. The CDR3 spans 15 residues. The CDR3 DNA is TGTGCCAGCAGCTTCAGGGGAGGCTTGAACACTGAAGCTTTCTTT. Encoded protein: CASSFRGGLNTEAFF.

This clonotype has at least ten counts. This chain links TRBV28 with TRBJ2-1; 8 bases match TRBD2. The germline V gene encodes CDR1 MDHEN and CDR2 SYDVKM. V dropped 8 bases and J dropped 6; count of bases not matched to a gene: 9. The CDR3 has 14 amino acids. The DNA of the CDR3 is TGTGCCAGCCGGTCCGGGACTAGTATCAATGAGCAGTTCTTC. This encodes CASRSGTSINEQFF.

This clonotype was seen a single time. This rearrangement joins TRBV28 to TRBJ1-1, with 8 bases identical to TRBD1. The CDR3 is made up of 14 amino acids. Looked up from germline, CDR1 is MDHEN and CDR2 is SYDVKM. V lost 3 bases to trimming and J lost 8 bases; unmatched junction nucleotides: 8. CDR3 amino acids: CASSLPAGGREAFF. The CDR3 nucleotides are TGTGCCAGCAGTTTGCCGGCAGGGGGCCGAGAAGCTTTCTTT.

There are a few counts of this clonotype. Here the CDR3 DNA reads TGTGCCAGCAGCTTTCGGACTAGCGGGGGCGCGAACACCGGGGAGCTGTTTTTT. It yields the protein CASSFRTSGGANTGELFF. The V call is TRBV9, the J call TRBJ2-2; 13 nucleotides align to TRBD2. V lost 4 bases, J lost 0 bases, and 6 bases stayed unmatched. The CDR3 consists of 18 residues. Germline loops: CDR1 SGDLS, CDR2 YYNGEE.

The chain recombines TRBV19 with TRBJ1-6; TRBD1 agrees at 11 bases. The junction had 11 bases not matched to a gene; V was cut back by 1 base and J by 6 bases. Per germline, CDR1 LNHDA and CDR2 SQIVND (reference sequence). The CDR3 runs to 19 residues. The chain's CDR3 is CASSIVKGQGALGNSPLHF. The CDR3 DNA reads as TGTGCCAGTAGTATAGTGAAAGGACAGGGGGCGTTGGGTAATTCACCCCTCCACTTT.

This sequence joins TRBV20-1 and TRBJ2-3, with D unclear. The CDR3 loop spans 12 amino acids. The germline CDR1 and CDR2 sequences are DFQATT and SNEGSKA (reference sequence). The germline V and J ends were trimmed by 3 bases and 2 bases, with 6 bases remaining between them. CDR3 amino acids: CSASTNTDTQYF. In DNA form, the CDR3 reads TGCAGTGCTAGTACAAACACAGATACGCAGTATTTT.

This clonotype has only a few counts. The V call is TRBV5-1, the J call TRBJ2-7, with D unclear. The CDR3 loop spans 17 amino acids. The germline CDR1 and CDR2 sequences are SGHRS and YFSETQ. V was cut by 4 bases and J by 1 base, with 21 bases left in between. The chain's CDR3 is CASSPRSFTWLSYEQYF. CDR3 coding DNA: TGCGCCAGCAGCCCTAGGAGCTTTACCTGGCTGTCCTACGAGCAGTACTTC.

This clonotype was counted at least ten times. This CDR3 is CASSLNFGDQPQHF. The CDR3 DNA reads as TGTGCCAGCAGCTTAAATTTCGGGGATCAGCCCCAGCATTTT. This chain links TRBV7-2 with TRBJ1-5; D not certain. V lost 2 bases and J lost 5, with 10 bases in between. The length of the CDR3 is 14 residues. The germline CDR1 and CDR2 sequences are SGHTA and FQGNSA.

V gene TRBV6-2 or TRBV6-3 combines with J gene TRBJ2-3; D is unclear. In germline, CDR1 is MNHEY, CDR2 SVGEGT. The CDR3 consists of 15 residues. Trimming left V 0 bases short and J 2 bases short, with 9 bases between. CDR3 sequence (DNA): TGTGCCAGCAGTTACTCGAGAGTTACCACAGATACGCAGTATTTT. It encodes CASSYSRVTTDTQYF.

In this sample, this clonotype turned up a few times. This sequence joins TRBV10-1 and TRBJ2-3, with 8 positions matching TRBD2. V was clipped by 4 bases and J by 2 bases; unmatched bases: 5. CDR1 and CDR2 from the germline V gene are WNHNN and SYGVQD (reference sequence). The CDR3 runs to 15 residues. The CDR3 protein is CASSAGGLNTDTQYF. CDR3 in DNA: TGCGCCAGCAGTGCGGGGGGGCTTAACACAGATACGCAGTATTTT.

This clonotype was found many times. The chain combines TRBV20-1 with TRBJ1-2; a weak D match, TRBD1 (5 bases). Germline V gene data show CDR1 as DFQATT and CDR2 as SNEGSKA (reference sequence). V lost 6 bases and J 4 bases, leaving 12 bases between the germline ends. The CDR3 is 12 residues long. CDR3 in DNA: TGCAGTGCCGGGGCGGGCAGCTATGGCTACACCTTC. Encoded protein: CSAGAGSYGYTF.

A few counts support this clonotype. CDR3: CASSFRYGTGGYEQYF. As DNA, the CDR3 is TGTGCCAGCAGTTTTAGGTATGGGACAGGGGGCTACGAGCAGTACTTC. The chain couples TRBV7-2 to TRBJ2-7; 11 nucleotides agree with TRBD1. Trimming took 6 bases from V and 3 from J; bases not matched to a gene: 10. The CDR3 is 16 amino acids. In germline, CDR1 is SGHTA, CDR2 FQGNSA.

This clonotype has just a few counts. The chain combines TRBV27 with TRBJ2-3, with D perhaps matching TRBD2 (5 bases). CDR3 length: 15 residues. Deletions cut 7 bases from V and 2 bases from J, with 16 bases between. Germline-derived CDR1 and CDR2 are MNHEY and SMNVEV (reference sequence). CDR3 DNA sequence: TGTGCCAGCACCCCCGGACTTTTAGACACAGATACGCAGTATTTT. It specifies CASTPGLLDTDTQYF.

This clonotype was seen many times. The chain employs TRBV20-1 and TRBJ2-1; D possibly corresponds to TRBD1 (6 bases). V shed 1 base and J shed 8 bases, with 15 bases lying between them. CDR3 length: 14 amino acids. CDR1 is DFQATT, CDR2 SNEGSKA, per germline (reference sequence). The CDR3 protein is CSARGAGVVYEQFF. The CDR3 DNA reads TGCAGTGCTAGAGGGGCAGGGGTTGTATATGAGCAGTTCTTC.

This clonotype was counted only a few times. The V gene is TRBV4-1, the J gene TRBJ2-2; D is unresolved. There are 13 residues in the CDR3. Germline CDR1 MGHRA, CDR2 YSYEKL. V was cut by 0 bases and J by 7 bases, with 6 bases left in between. CDR3 protein: CASSQDPIGELFF. CDR3 sequence (DNA): TGCGCCAGCAGCCAAGACCCGATCGGGGAGCTGTTTTTT.

This clonotype showed up many times. This CDR3 is CASSGTGDNEQFF. CDR3 sequence (DNA): TGTGCCAGCAGTGGGACAGGGGACAATGAGCAGTTCTTC. This chain uses TRBV2 with TRBJ2-1; 9 bases fit TRBD1. The CDR3 is made up of 13 amino acids. Germline CDR1 reads SNHLY; CDR2 reads FYNNEI. The ends lost 4 bases at V and 5 bases at J; junction bases unmatched: 0.

This rearrangement joins TRBV11-1 to TRBJ2-3, with 14 bases identical to TRBD2. The CDR3 sequence is 17 residues long. Germline values: CDR1 SGHAT, CDR2 FQDESV (reference sequence). J was trimmed by 4 bases and V by 3 bases; bases with no gene match: 6. This chain's CDR3 is CASSLTSGGAHPDTQYF. The CDR3 DNA follows: TGTGCCAGCAGCTTGACTAGCGGGGGGGCCCACCCAGATACGCAGTATTTT.

The sample holds many counts of this clonotype. The chain uses TRBV30 and TRBJ1-1; no reliable D call. The CDR3 is 12 residues long. Per the germline V gene, CDR1 is GTSNPN and CDR2 is SVGIG (reference sequence). With 7 bases removed from V and 3 bases from J, the gap between germline ends came to 12 bases. The CDR3 spells CAYLPRDTEAFF. CDR3 nucleotides: TGTGCCTACCTACCCCGGGACACTGAAGCTTTCTTT.

J is TRBJ1-2 and V is TRBV6-4, with D uncertain. V lost 0 bases and J lost 7, with 15 bases in between. The CDR3 totals 15 residues. Germline CDR1 is MRHNA and CDR2 is SNTAGT. In nucleotides, the CDR3 is TGTGCCAGCAGTGACTCGAGTGGAAGCGGCGGTGGCTACACCTTC. It encodes CASSDSSGSGGGYTF.

At least ten counts were recorded for this clonotype. The chain is built from TRBV7-9 and TRBJ1-1; 7 bases are a match to TRBD1. CDR1 and CDR2 from the germline V gene are SEHNR and FQNEAQ (reference sequence). The CDR3 is made up of 15 amino acids. V lost 5 bases, J lost 4 bases, and 10 bases stayed unmatched. This CDR3 is CASSARDRAGTEAFF. In nucleotides, the CDR3 is TGTGCCAGCAGCGCCAGAGACAGGGCAGGCACTGAAGCTTTCTTT.

This clonotype was seen more than once but under ten times. V is TRBV15 and J is TRBJ2-7; D may correspond to TRBD1 or TRBD2 (5 bases each). V lost 5 bases to trimming and J lost 2 bases, with 13 bases between them. Germline V gene data show CDR1 as LNHNV and CDR2 as YYDKDF (reference sequence). The CDR3 has 14 amino acids. CDR3 DNA sequence: TGTGCCACCAGCGAGGGGACGATTCCCTACGAGCAGTACTTC. Protein product: CATSEGTIPYEQYF.

This clonotype was recorded at least ten times. The genes are TRBV28 and TRBJ2-5; D is possibly TRBD1 or TRBD2 (6 bases each). Trimming removed 8 bases from V and 5 bases from J, with 15 bases in between. This CDR3 is built from 13 residues. CDR1 and CDR2 from the germline V gene are MDHEN and SYDVKM. The CDR3 loop is CASLPGGFETQYF. The CDR3 region has the DNA TGTGCCAGCCTCCCCGGGGGCTTCGAGACCCAGTACTTC.

This clonotype was counted at least ten times. V usage is TRBV20-1 and J usage is TRBJ2-5; maybe TRBD2 (5 bases). CDR1 is DFQATT and CDR2 is SNEGSKA in the germline V gene (reference sequence). CDR3 length: 15 residues. Trimming removed 2 bases at V and 2 bases at J, with 15 bases between. The CDR3 nucleotides read TGCAGTGCTAGACAGGCAACTGGGAGTCAAGAGACCCAGTACTTC. Its translation: CSARQATGSQETQYF.